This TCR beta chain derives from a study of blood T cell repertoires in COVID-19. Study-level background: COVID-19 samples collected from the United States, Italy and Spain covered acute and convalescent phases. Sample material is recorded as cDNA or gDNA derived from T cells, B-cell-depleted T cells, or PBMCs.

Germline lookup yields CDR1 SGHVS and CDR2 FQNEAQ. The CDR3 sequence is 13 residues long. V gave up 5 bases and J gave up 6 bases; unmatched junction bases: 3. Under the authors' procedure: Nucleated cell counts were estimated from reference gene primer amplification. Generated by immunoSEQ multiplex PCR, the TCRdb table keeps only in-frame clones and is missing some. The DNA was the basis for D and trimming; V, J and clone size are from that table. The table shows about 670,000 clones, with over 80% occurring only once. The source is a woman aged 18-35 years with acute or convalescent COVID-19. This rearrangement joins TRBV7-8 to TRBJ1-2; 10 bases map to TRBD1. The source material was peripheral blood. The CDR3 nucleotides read TGTGCCAGCAGCCAAGGGACAGGGGATGGCTACACCTTC. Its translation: CASSQGTGDGYTF.